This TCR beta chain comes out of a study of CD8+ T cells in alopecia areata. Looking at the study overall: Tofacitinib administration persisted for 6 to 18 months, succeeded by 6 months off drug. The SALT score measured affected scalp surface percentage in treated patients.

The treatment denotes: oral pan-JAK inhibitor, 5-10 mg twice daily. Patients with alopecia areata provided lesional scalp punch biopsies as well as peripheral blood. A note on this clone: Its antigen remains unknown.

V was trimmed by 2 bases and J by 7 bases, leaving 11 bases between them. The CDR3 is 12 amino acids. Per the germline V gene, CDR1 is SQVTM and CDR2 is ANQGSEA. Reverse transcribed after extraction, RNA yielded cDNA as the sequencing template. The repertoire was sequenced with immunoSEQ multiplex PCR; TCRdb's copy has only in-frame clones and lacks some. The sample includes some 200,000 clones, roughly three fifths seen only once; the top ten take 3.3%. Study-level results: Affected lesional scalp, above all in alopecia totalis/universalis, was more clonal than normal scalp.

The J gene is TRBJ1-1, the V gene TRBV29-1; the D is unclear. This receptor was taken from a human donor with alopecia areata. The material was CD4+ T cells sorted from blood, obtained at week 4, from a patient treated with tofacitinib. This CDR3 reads CSVESQKIEAFF. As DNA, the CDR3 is TGCAGCGTTGAATCCCAGAAGATTGAAGCTTTCTTT.